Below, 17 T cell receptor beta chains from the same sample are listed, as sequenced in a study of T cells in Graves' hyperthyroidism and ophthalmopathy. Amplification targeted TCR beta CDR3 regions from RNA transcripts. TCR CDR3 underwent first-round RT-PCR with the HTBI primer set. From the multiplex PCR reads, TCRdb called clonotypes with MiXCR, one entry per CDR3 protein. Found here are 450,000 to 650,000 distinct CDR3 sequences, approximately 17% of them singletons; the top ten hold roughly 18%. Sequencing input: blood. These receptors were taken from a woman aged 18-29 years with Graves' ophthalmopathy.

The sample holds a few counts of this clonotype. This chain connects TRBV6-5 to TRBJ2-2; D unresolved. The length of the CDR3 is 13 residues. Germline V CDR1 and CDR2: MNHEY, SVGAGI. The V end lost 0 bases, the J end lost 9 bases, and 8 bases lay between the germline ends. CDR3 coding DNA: TGTGCCAGCAGTTACTCGAGTCTAAGGGAGCTGTTTTTT. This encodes CASSYSSLRELFF.

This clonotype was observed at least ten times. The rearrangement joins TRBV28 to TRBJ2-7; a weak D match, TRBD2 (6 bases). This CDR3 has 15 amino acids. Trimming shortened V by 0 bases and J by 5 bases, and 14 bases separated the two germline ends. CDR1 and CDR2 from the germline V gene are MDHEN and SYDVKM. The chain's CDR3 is CASSLWASVVDEQYF. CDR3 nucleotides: TGTGCCAGCAGTTTATGGGCTAGCGTGGTGGACGAGCAGTACTTC. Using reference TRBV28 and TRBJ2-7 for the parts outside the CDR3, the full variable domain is DVKVTQSSRYLVKRTGEKVFLECVQDMDHENMFWYRQDPGLGLRLIYFSYDVKMKEKGDIPEGYSVSREKKERFSLILESASTNQTSMYLCASSLWASVVDEQYFGPGTRLTVT.

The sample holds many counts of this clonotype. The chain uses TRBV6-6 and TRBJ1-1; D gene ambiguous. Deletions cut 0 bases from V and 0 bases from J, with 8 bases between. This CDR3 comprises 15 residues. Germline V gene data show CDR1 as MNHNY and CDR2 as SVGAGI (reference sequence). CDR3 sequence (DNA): TGTGCCAGCAGTTACTCGGCAGGCCTGAACACTGAAGCTTTCTTT. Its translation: CASSYSAGLNTEAFF.

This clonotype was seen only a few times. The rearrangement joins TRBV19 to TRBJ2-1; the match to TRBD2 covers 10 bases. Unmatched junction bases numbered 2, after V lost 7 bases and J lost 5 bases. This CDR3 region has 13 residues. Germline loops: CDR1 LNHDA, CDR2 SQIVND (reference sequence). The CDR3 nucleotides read TGTGCCAGTATTAGCGGGGGGAACAATGAGCAGTTCTTC. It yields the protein CASISGGNNEQFF.

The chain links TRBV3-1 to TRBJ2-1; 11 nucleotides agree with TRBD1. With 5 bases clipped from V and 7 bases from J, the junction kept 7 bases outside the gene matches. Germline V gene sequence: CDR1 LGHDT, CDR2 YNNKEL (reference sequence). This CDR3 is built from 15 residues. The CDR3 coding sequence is TGTGCCAGCAGCTACGGGACAGGGGGAAGGAATGAGCAGTTCTTC. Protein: CASSYGTGGRNEQFF.

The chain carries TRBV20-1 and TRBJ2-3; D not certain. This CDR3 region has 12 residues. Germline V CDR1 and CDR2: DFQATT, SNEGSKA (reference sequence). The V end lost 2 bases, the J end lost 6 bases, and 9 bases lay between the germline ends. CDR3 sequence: CSARPASDTQYF. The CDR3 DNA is TGCAGTGCTAGACCAGCAAGCGATACGCAGTATTTT.

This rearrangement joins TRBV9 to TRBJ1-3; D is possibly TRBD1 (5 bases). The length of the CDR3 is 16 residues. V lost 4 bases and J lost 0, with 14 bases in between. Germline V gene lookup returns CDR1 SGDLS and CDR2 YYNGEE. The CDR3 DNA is TGTGCCAGCAGCCCACCGGGGCCTCACTCTGGAAACACCATATATTTT. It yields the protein CASSPPGPHSGNTIYF.

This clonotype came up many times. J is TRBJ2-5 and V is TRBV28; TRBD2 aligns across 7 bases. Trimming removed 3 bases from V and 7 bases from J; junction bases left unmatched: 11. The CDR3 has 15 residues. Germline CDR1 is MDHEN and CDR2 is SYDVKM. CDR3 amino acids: CASSLPSGAPRTQYF. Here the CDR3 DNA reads TGTGCCAGCAGTTTGCCGAGCGGGGCCCCAAGGACCCAGTACTTC. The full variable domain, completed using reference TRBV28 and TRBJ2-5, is DVKVTQSSRYLVKRTGEKVFLECVQDMDHENMFWYRQDPGLGLRLIYFSYDVKMKEKGDIPEGYSVSREKKERFSLILESASTNQTSMYLCASSLPSGAPRTQYFGPGTRLLVL.

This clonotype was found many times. The CDR3 region has the DNA TGTGCCAGCAGTCCCGACACCCTTAGGAATCAGCCCCAGCATTTT. Protein sequence: CASSPDTLRNQPQHF. This chain connects TRBV2 to TRBJ1-5; no reliable D call. CDR3 length: 15 residues. Trimming cost V 5 bases and J 4 bases, with 15 bases left between them. Germline lookup yields CDR1 SNHLY and CDR2 FYNNEI. The entire variable domain, with the rest obtained from reference TRBV2 and TRBJ1-5, is as follows: EPEVTQTPSHQVTQMGQEVILRCVPISNHLYFYWYRQILGQKVEFLVSFYNNEISEKSEIFDDQFSVERPDGSNFTLKIRSTKLEDSAMYFCASSPDTLRNQPQHFGDGTRLSIL.

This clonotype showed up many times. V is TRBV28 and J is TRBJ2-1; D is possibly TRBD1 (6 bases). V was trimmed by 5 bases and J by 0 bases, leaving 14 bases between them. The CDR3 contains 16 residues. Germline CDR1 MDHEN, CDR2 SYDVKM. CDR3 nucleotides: TGTGCCAGCAGTACCCTACAGGACAGCTCCTACAATGAGCAGTTCTTC. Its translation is CASSTLQDSSYNEQFF.

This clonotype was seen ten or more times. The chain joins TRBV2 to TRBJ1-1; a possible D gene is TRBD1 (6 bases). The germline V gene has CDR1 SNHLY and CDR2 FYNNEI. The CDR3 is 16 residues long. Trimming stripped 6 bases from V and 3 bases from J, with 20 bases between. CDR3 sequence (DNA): TGTGCCAGCAGACTCAACACAGGGATCGCGGACACTGAAGCTTTCTTT. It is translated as CASRLNTGIADTEAFF.

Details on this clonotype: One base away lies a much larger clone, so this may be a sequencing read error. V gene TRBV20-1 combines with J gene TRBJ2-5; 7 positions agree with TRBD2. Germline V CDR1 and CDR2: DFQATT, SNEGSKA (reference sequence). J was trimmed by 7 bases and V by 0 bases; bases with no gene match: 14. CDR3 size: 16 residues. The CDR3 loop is CSARDPQRGELGTQYF. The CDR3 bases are TGCAGTGCTAGAGATCCCCAGCGGGGAGAGTTGGGGACCCAGTACTTC.

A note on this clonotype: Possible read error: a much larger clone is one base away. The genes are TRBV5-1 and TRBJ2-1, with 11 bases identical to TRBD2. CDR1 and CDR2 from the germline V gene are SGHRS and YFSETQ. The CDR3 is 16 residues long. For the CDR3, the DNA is TGCGTCAGCAGCCTATCTAGCGGGAGGACCCTTGGTGAGCAGTTCTTC. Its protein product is CVSSLSSGRTLGEQFF.

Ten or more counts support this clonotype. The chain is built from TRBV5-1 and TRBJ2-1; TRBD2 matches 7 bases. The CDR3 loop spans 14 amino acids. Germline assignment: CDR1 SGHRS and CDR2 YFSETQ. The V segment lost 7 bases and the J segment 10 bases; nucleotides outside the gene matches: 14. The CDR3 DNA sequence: TGCGCCAGCGCAAAGGGCGGGGGTAAAAGCGAGCAGTTCTTC. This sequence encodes CASAKGGGKSEQFF.

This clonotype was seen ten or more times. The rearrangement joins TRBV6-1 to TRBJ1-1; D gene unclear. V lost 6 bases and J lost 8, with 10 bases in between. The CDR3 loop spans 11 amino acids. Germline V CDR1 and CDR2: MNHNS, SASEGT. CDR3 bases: TGTGCCAGCAGACATGCCCAAGAAGCTTTCTTT. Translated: CASRHAQEAFF.

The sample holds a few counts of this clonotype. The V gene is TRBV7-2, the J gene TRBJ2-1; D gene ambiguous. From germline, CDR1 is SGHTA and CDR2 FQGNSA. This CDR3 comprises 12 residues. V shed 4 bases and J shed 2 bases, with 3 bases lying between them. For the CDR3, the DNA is TGTGCCAGCAGCTCAGCCTACAATGAGCAGTTCTTC. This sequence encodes CASSSAYNEQFF.

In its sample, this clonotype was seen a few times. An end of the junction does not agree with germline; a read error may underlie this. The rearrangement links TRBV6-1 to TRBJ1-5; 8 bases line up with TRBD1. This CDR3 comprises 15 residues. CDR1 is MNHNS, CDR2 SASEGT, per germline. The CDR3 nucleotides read TGTGCCAGCGGTGATACAGGGGGAAGCAATCAGCCCCAGCATTTT. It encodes CASGDTGGSNQPQHF.